The 5 T cell receptor beta chains below come from one sample, sequenced in a study of cytomegalovirus exposure and HLA in healthy donors. PCR involved 60 Vbeta and 13 Jbeta primers. Method: immunoSEQ multiplex PCR; TCRdb's copy keeps in-frame clones and lacks some. The sample lists roughly 160,000 clones; roughly four fifths were seen once. Input material: PBMCs. Receptors originate from a female donor in good health and CMV-seronegative.

The gene calls are TRBV28 and TRBJ2-1, with 8 bases aligning to TRBD2. Trimming took 11 bases from V and 6 from J; bases not matched to a gene: 15. The CDR3 sequence is 15 residues long. The germline V gene has CDR1 MDHEN and CDR2 SYDVKM. The CDR3 sequence: CAVTSGGLISNEQFF. Here the CDR3 DNA reads TGTGCCGTAACTAGCGGCGGGTTAATTTCCAATGAGCAGTTCTTC. Full variable domain (rest looked up from reference TRBV28 and TRBJ2-1): DVKVTQSSRYLVKRTGEKVFLECVQDMDHENMFWYRQDPGLGLRLIYFSYDVKMKEKGDIPEGYSVSREKKERFSLILESASTNQTSMYLCAVTSGGLISNEQFFGPGTRLTVL.

This chain connects TRBV9 to TRBJ2-3; D is undetermined. CDR1 is SGDLS and CDR2 is YYNGEE in the germline V gene. Trimming removed 0 bases from V and 7 bases from J, with 15 bases in between. This CDR3 region has 15 residues. The CDR3 DNA follows: TGTGCCAGCAGCGTAGGAGGTGACCTGGATTATACGCAGTATTTT. It yields the protein CASSVGGDLDYTQYF.

V gene TRBV6-5 combines with J gene TRBJ2-1, with a possible D match to TRBD2 (6 bases). This CDR3 region has 15 residues. Trimming removed 6 bases from V and 9 bases from J, with 21 bases in between. Germline assignment: CDR1 MNHEY and CDR2 SVGAGI. CDR3 in amino acids: CASSRPGGEASEQFF. CDR3 sequence (DNA): TGTGCCAGCAGCCGGCCCGGGGGAGAGGCGAGTGAGCAGTTCTTC.

The V gene is TRBV12-5, the J gene TRBJ2-3; 8 bases fit TRBD1. Germline CDR1 LGHNT, CDR2 FRNRAP. Trimming cost V 3 bases and J 0 bases; bases outside gene matches: 5. The CDR3 extends over 16 amino acids. The CDR3 DNA follows: TGTGCTAGTGGTTTTTCCCGACAGGGGAGCACAGATACGCAGTATTTT. It encodes CASGFSRQGSTDTQYF.

V is TRBV7-2 and J is TRBJ2-7; TRBD2 might be the D (5 bases). The V end was cut by 0 bases, the J end by 0 bases, with 21 bases between. The CDR3 contains 19 residues. Germline values: CDR1 SGHTA, CDR2 FQGNSA. CDR3 region: CASSLALFHGAGGSYEQYF. CDR3 nucleotide sequence: TGTGCCAGCAGCTTAGCCCTTTTTCATGGCGCAGGAGGCTCCTACGAGCAGTACTTC.